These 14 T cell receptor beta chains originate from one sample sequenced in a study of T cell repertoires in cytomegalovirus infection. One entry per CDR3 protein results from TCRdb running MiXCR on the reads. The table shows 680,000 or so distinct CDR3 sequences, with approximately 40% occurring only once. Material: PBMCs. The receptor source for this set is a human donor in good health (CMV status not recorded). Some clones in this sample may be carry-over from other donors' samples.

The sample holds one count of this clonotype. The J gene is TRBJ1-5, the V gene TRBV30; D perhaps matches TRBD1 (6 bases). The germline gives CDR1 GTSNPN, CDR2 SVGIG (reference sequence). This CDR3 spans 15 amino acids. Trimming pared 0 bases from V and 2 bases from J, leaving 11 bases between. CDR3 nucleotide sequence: TGTGCCTGGAGTGTAGTGGCAGGGGGCAATCAGCCCCAGCATTTT. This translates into CAWSVVAGGNQPQHF.

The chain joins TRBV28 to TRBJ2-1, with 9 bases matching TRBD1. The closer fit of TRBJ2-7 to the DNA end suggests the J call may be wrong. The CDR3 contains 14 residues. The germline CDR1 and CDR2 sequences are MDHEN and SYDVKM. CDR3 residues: CASSFWTGDNEQYF. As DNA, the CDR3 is TGTGCCAGCAGTTTTTGGACAGGGGACAATGAGCAGTACTTC.

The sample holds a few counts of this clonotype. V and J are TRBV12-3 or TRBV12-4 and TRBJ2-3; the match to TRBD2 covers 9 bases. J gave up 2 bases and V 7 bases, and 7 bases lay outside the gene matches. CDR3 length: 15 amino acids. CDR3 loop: CASNGLAGNTDTQYF. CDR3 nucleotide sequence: TGTGCCAGCAATGGCCTAGCGGGGAACACAGATACGCAGTATTTT.

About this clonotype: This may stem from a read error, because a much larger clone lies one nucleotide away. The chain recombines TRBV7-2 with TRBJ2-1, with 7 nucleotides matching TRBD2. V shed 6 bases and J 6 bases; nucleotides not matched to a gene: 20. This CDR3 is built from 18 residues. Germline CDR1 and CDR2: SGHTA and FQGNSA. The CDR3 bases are TGTGCCAGCAGATCCCTGGGGGGAGGGAAAATCCGCCCCAATGAGCAGTTCTTC. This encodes CASRSLGGGKIRPNEQFF.

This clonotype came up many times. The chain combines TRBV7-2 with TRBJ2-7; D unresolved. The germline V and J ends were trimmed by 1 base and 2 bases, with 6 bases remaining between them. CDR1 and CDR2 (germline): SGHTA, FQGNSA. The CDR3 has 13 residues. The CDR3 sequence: CASSLELPYEQYF. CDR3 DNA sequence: TGTGCCAGCAGCTTAGAACTTCCCTACGAGCAGTACTTC.

DNA for the CDR3: TGCAGTGCTCCCATGAGGGGGAGCCCCTACGAGCAGTACTTC. Its protein is CSAPMRGSPYEQYF. This chain uses TRBV20-1 with TRBJ2-7, with D possibly matching TRBD1 (6 bases). CDR1 DFQATT and CDR2 SNEGSKA come from the germline V gene (reference sequence). Trimming shortened V by 5 bases and J by 2 bases, and 16 bases separated the two germline ends. This CDR3 is built from 14 residues.

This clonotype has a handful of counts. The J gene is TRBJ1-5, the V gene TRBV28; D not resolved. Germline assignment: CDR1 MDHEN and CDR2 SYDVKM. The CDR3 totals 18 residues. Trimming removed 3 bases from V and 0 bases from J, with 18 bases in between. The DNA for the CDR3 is TGTGCCAGCAGTTTTGTCCCGACGGGATCTTATAGCAATCAGCCCCAGCATTTT. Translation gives CASSFVPTGSYSNQPQHF.

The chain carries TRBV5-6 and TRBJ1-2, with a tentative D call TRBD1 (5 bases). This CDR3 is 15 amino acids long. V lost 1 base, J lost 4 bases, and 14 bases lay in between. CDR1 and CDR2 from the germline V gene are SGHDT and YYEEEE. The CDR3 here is CASSLTGDRGYGYTF. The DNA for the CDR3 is TGTGCCAGCAGCTTGACCGGGGATAGGGGCTATGGCTACACCTTC.

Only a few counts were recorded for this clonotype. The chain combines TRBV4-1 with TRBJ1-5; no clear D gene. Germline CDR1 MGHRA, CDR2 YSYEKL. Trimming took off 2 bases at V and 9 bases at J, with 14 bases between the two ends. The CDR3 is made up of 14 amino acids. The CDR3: CASSQFRELGPQHF. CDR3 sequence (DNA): TGCGCCAGCAGCCAATTCAGAGAACTCGGGCCCCAGCATTTT.

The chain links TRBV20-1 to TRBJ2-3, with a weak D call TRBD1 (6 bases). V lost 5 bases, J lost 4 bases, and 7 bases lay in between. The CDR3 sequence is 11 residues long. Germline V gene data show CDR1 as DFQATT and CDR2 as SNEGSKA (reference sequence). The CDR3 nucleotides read TGCAGTGCTTGGGGGCCAGATACGCAGTATTTT. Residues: CSAWGPDTQYF.

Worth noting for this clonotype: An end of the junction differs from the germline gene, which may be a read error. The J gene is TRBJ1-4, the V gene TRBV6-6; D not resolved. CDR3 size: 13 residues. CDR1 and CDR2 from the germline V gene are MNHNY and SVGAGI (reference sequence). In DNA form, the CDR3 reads TGTGCCACTTCGGAGCTGGATAATGAAAAACTGTTATTT. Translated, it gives CATSELDNEKLLF.

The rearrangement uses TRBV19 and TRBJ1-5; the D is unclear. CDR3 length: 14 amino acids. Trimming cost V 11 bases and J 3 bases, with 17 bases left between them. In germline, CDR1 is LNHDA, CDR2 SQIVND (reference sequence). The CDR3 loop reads CASYGPGLNQPQHF. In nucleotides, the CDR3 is TGTGCCTCGTACGGCCCGGGTCTCAATCAGCCCCAGCATTTT.

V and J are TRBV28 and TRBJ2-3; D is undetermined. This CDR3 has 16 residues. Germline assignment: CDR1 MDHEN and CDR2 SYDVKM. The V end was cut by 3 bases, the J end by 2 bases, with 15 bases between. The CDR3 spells CASSLIRLAFTDTQYF. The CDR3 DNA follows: TGTGCCAGCAGTTTGATTAGGTTGGCATTCACAGATACGCAGTATTTT.

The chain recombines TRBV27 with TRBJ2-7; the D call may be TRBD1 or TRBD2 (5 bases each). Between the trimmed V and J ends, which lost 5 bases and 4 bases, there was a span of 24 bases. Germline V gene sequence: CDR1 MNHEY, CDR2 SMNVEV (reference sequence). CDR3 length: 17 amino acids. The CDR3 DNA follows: TGTGCCAGCAGTCCATCCGGGACCCTGGTCGGGTCTTACGAGCAGTACTTC. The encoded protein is CASSPSGTLVGSYEQYF.